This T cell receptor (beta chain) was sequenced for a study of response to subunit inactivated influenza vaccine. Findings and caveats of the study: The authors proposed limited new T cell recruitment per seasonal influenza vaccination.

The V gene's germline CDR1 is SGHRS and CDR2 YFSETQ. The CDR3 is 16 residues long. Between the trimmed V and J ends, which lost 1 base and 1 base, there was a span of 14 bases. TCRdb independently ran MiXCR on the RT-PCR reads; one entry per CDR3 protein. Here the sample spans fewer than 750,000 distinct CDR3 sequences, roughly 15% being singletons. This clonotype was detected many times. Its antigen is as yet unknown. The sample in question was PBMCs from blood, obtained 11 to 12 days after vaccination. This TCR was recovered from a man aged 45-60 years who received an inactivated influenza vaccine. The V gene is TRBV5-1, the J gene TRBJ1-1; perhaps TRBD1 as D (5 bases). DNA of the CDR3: TGCGCCAGCAGCTTGACGGCAGGGCCTCGGAACACTGAAGCTTTCTTT. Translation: CASSLTAGPRNTEAFF.